The T cell receptor beta chain under discussion was sequenced for a study of cytomegalovirus exposure and HLA in healthy donors. Study details: The early release's HLA-typed donors yielded about 85 million unique TCRs. Overall study findings and caveats: Among the most significant clusters, several appeared linked to common viral pathogens in a later analysis. TCR beta sequences numbering around 15,000 were associated with HLA alleles at 0.05 false discovery rate in a later analysis. Most TCR beta V segments were productive about 87% or about 30% of the time in an earlier analysis.

This clone appeared once. What it recognizes is unknown. Primers for the PCR totalled 60 Vbeta and 13 Jbeta. Using immunoSEQ multiplex PCR, the repertoire was profiled, and TCRdb retains in-frame clones only, with some absent. The data contain 90,000 to 130,000 clones, around 85% of them singletons. Germline CDR1 reads MRHNA; CDR2 reads SNTAGT. The CDR3 runs 14 residues. The V and J ends lost 4 bases and 2 bases respectively, with 11 bases between them. This sequence originates from a man between 40 and 49 years old in good health and CMV-seronegative. Material for sequencing was PBMCs. The V call is TRBV6-4, the J call TRBJ1-1; no firm D call. CDR3 amino acids: CASSVRHLNTEAFF. The DNA of the CDR3 is TGTGCCAGCAGTGTAAGACACCTCAACACTGAAGCTTTCTTT.